These 3 T cell receptor beta chains were sequenced from one sample in a study of cytomegalovirus exposure and HLA in healthy donors. This PCR relied on a set of 60 Vbeta primers and 13 Jbeta primers. Libraries were prepared by immunoSEQ multiplex PCR; TCRdb keeps only in-frame clonotypes and omits some of them. The repertoire holds around 140,000 clones, with 76% as singletons. Sequenced input: PBMCs. These receptors all stem from a man aged 40-55 years in good health and CMV-seronegative.

This clone was counted a single time. The rearrangement joins TRBV2 to TRBJ2-5; 8 bases agree with TRBD2. The length of the CDR3 is 13 residues. V was pared by 11 bases and J by 5 bases, with 10 bases of the junction left unmatched. Germline assignment: CDR1 SNHLY and CDR2 FYNNEI. CDR3 sequence (DNA): TGTGCCGTCCAAGCGGCTAGCGGGGAGACCCAGTACTTC. Amino acids: CAVQAASGETQYF.

CDR3 sequence reads: CASSEAGGGETQYF. CDR3 in DNA: TGTGCCAGCAGTGAAGCGGGAGGAGGAGAGACCCAGTACTTC. The V and J genes are TRBV28 and TRBJ2-5; 9 nucleotides align to TRBD2. Unmatched junction bases numbered 5, after V lost 5 bases and J lost 4 bases. CDR3 length equals 14 residues. Germline CDR1 MDHEN, CDR2 SYDVKM.

The rearrangement links TRBV7-8 to TRBJ2-7; the D gene is possibly TRBD2 (6 bases). The V and J ends lost 3 bases and 0 bases respectively, with 9 bases between them. Germline values: CDR1 SGHVS, CDR2 FQNEAQ. CDR3 length: 14 residues. This chain's CDR3 is CASSFRESSYEQYF. The CDR3 DNA follows: TGTGCCAGCAGCTTTCGGGAGAGCTCCTACGAGCAGTACTTC.